This T cell receptor (beta chain) was recovered during a study of blood T cell repertoires in COVID-19. The CDR3 runs 15 residues. Looked up from germline, CDR1 is KGHSH and CDR2 is LQKENI. V was pared by 3 bases and J by 5 bases, with 4 bases of the junction left unmatched. Here immunoSEQ multiplex PCR was the method, and the copy in TCRdb shows in-frame clones only, minus some. The sample holds about 68,000 clones, roughly 86% seen once. The chain employs TRBV18 and TRBJ2-5; the match to TRBD1 covers 12 bases. This clonotype was sampled from a man in his fifties with acute or convalescent COVID-19. Sequences were obtained from peripheral blood. CDR3 loop: CASSPGQGAWETQYF. CDR3 bases: TGTGCCAGCTCACCGGGACAGGGGGCTTGGGAGACCCAGTACTTC. The full variable domain, with the rest looked up from reference TRBV18 and TRBJ2-5, is NAGVMQNPRHLVRRRGQEARLRCSPMKGHSHVYWYRQLPEEGLKFMVYLQKENIIDESGMPKERFSAEFPKEGPSILRIQQVVRGDSAAYFCASSPGQGAWETQYFGPGTRLLVL.